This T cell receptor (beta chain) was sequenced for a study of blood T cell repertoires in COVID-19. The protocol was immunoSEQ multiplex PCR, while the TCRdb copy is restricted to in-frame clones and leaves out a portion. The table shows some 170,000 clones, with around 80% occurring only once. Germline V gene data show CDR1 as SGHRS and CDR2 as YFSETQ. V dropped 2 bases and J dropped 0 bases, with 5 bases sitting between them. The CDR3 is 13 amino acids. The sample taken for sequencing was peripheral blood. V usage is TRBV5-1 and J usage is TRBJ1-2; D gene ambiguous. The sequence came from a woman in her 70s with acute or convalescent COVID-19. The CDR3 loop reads CASSLTANYGYTF. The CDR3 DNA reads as TGCGCCAGCAGCTTAACAGCTAACTATGGCTACACCTTC.